Given below is one T cell receptor (beta chain) in context. Trimming at V came to 8 bases and at J to 2 bases, leaving 6 bases not matched to a gene. Germline CDR1 GTSNPN, CDR2 SVGIG (reference sequence). This CDR3 is built from 13 residues. The data stem from a study of response to subunit inactivated influenza vaccine. TCRdb recomputed calls from the RT-PCR reads with MiXCR, one row per CDR3 protein. The sample consists of about 570,000 distinct CDR3 sequences, approximately 10% of them appearing once. The data were also submitted as part of a second study, on T cells expressing NK-cell markers. That study reports: With UMIs, 5'RACE template switching was used to make TCR beta cDNA.

V usage is TRBV30 and J usage is TRBJ2-3, with 8 nucleotides matching TRBD1. The receptor was derived from a man aged 45-65 years who received an inactivated influenza vaccine. The sequencing used PBMCs from blood, collected on the day of vaccination. CDR3: CAGRDRITDTQYF. CDR3 coding DNA: TGTGCCGGCCGGGACAGGATCACAGATACGCAGTATTTT.